The next 20 T cell receptor beta chains were all read from a single sample in a study of blood T cells in healthy people across ages. For the second PCR, which ran for roughly 7 to 11 cycles, a sample-barcoded 5' primer and a J-beta primer mix were used. TCRdb re-called the 5' RACE reads through MiXCR, storing one row per CDR3 protein. The table shows 650,000 to 1,000,000 distinct CDR3 sequences, with 35% to 40% occurring only once. What was sequenced was blood. These TCRs come from a man between 18 and 29 years old in good health.

This clonotype came up many times. CDR3 in amino acids: CSARPGVYGYTF. The DNA for the CDR3 is TGCAGTGCTAGACCCGGGGTGTATGGCTACACCTTC. The J gene is TRBJ1-2, the V gene TRBV20-1; D is unclear. The germline V gene has CDR1 DFQATT and CDR2 SNEGSKA (reference sequence). Trimming cost V 2 bases and J 5 bases, with 9 bases left between them. The length of the CDR3 is 12 residues.

This clonotype came up many times. The J gene is TRBJ2-3, the V gene TRBV2; unclear D gene. Germline assignment: CDR1 SNHLY and CDR2 FYNNEI. This CDR3 has 13 residues. Trimming pared 4 bases from V and 0 bases from J, leaving 5 bases between. CDR3 sequence (DNA): TGTGCCAGCAGTGCCTCTAGCACAGATACGCAGTATTTT. This codes for CASSASSTDTQYF.

This clonotype has a handful of counts. The chain carries TRBV7-2 and TRBJ2-1, with 8 positions matching TRBD1. Germline values: CDR1 SGHTA, CDR2 FQGNSA. This CDR3 comprises 18 residues. V shed 5 bases, J shed 2 bases, and the junction held 14 bases outside the gene matches. The DNA of the CDR3 is TGTGCCAGCAGCCACCCTCGGACAGGGCAACGCACCTACAATGAGCAGTTCTTC. Protein product: CASSHPRTGQRTYNEQFF.

The V and J genes are TRBV2 and TRBJ2-6; D ambiguous. CDR1 is SNHLY and CDR2 is FYNNEI in the germline V gene. The CDR3 length is 15 residues. Trimming pared 4 bases from V and 2 bases from J, leaving 9 bases between. CDR3 residues: CASSGGNTGANVLTF. In DNA, the CDR3 is TGTGCCAGCAGTGGCGGAAACACTGGGGCCAACGTCCTGACTTTC.

The chain recombines TRBV4-1 with TRBJ2-3; D unclear. V gave up 0 bases and J gave up 0 bases, with 13 bases separating them. The CDR3 sequence is 17 residues long. CDR1 and CDR2 (germline): MGHRA, YSYEKL. CDR3 bases: TGCGCCAGCAGCCAAGAAAACCTAGTGGTTAGCACAGATACGCAGTATTTT. It translates to CASSQENLVVSTDTQYF.

The chain is built from TRBV7-7 and TRBJ2-3, with D hard to call. Germline V gene data show CDR1 as SSHAT and CDR2 as FNYEAQ (reference sequence). The CDR3 loop spans 15 amino acids. The V end lost 5 bases, the J end lost 1 base, and 13 bases lay between the germline ends. This chain's CDR3 is CASSPGFSGTDTQYF. Written as DNA, the CDR3 is TGTGCCAGCAGCCCCGGCTTTTCTGGCACAGATACGCAGTATTTT.

The V call is TRBV20-1, the J call TRBJ1-5, with D possibly TRBD1 on 6 matching bases. In germline, CDR1 is DFQATT, CDR2 SNEGSKA (reference sequence). The V gene lost 0 bases and the J gene lost 0 bases, with 15 bases spanning the gap. The CDR3 runs 17 residues. The CDR3 DNA sequence: TGCAGTGCTAGAGATCAAGCAGGGGTCTATAGCAATCAGCCCCAGCATTTT. Amino acid sequence: CSARDQAGVYSNQPQHF.

This clonotype occurred a few times. This clone may be a read error of a much larger clone one base away. The genes are TRBV29-1 and TRBJ2-3; 9 bases fit TRBD2. The trim removed 4 bases at V and 2 bases at J, leaving 7 bases unmatched. CDR1 and CDR2 (germline): SQVTM, ANQGSEA. The CDR3 has 15 residues. The CDR3 loop reads CSVAASGVATDTQYF. As DNA, the CDR3 is TGCAGCGTTGCGGCTAGCGGGGTTGCCACAGATACGCAGTATTTT.

This clonotype was counted only a few times. V usage is TRBV11-1 and J usage is TRBJ2-3, with D possibly matching TRBD2 (5 bases). The germline CDR1 and CDR2 sequences are SGHAT and FQDESV (reference sequence). The CDR3 has 16 amino acids. V gave up 7 bases and J gave up 2 bases, with 19 bases separating them. CDR3 sequence reads: CASTPESGKPTDTQYF. The CDR3 nucleotides are TGTGCCAGCACCCCGGAGTCGGGGAAACCCACAGATACGCAGTATTTT. Variable domain in full (rest from reference TRBV11-1 and TRBJ2-3): EAEVAQSPRYKITEKSQAVAFWCDPISGHATLYWYRQILGQGPELLVQFQDESVVDDSQLPKDRFSAERLKGVDSTLKIQPAELGDSAMYLCASTPESGKPTDTQYFGPGTRLTVL.

This rearrangement joins TRBV20-1 to TRBJ1-1; D is uncertain. The CDR3 totals 14 residues. Germline loops: CDR1 DFQATT, CDR2 SNEGSKA (reference sequence). V was shortened by 0 bases and J by 7 bases, with 15 bases between the two germline ends. As DNA, the CDR3 is TGCAGTGCTAGAGATCTAGGGCGGCGCATTGAAGCTTTCTTT. Protein sequence: CSARDLGRRIEAFF.

The chain couples TRBV10-3 to TRBJ2-1; the D gene could be TRBD1 or TRBD2 (5 bases each). Germline-derived CDR1 and CDR2 are ENHRY and SYGVKD. This CDR3 comprises 15 residues. V dropped 4 bases and J dropped 2 bases, with 12 bases sitting between them. The CDR3 sequence: CAISVSGPPYNEQFF. The CDR3 DNA is TGTGCCATCAGTGTTTCGGGACCACCCTACAATGAGCAGTTCTTC.

This clonotype has just a few counts. This rearrangement joins TRBV4-2 to TRBJ1-4; weak D call: TRBD1 (6 bases). Trimming left V 4 bases short and J 5 bases short, with 20 bases between. This CDR3 is 17 amino acids long. Germline values: CDR1 LGHNA, CDR2 YNFKEQ. The CDR3 coding sequence is TGTGCCAGCAGCCCAGGGACACCCCGGGGTGGGAATGAAAAACTGTTTTTT. Its translation is CASSPGTPRGGNEKLFF.

This clonotype was found many times. A junction boundary mismatches the germline segment, possibly from a read error. V is TRBV7-9 and J is TRBJ1-1, with D tentatively TRBD1 (5 bases). The germline gives CDR1 SEHNR, CDR2 FQNEAQ (reference sequence). The CDR3 contains 13 residues. As DNA, the CDR3 is TGTGCCAGCAGTTTAGTAGGGGACACTGAAGCTTTCTTT. Translating it yields CASSLVGDTEAFF.

This chain links TRBV12-5 with TRBJ2-3; D is perhaps TRBD1 or TRBD2 (5 bases each). V lost 9 bases and J 2 bases, leaving 21 bases between the germline ends. Looked up from germline, CDR1 is LGHNT and CDR2 is FRNRAP. This CDR3 comprises 16 residues. The CDR3 reads CASGRGWGDPTDTQYF. CDR3 DNA sequence: TGTGCTAGCGGAAGGGGTTGGGGAGATCCCACAGATACGCAGTATTTT.

This clonotype was counted between two and nine times. The J gene is TRBJ2-5, the V gene TRBV12-3 or TRBV12-4; D might be TRBD1 (6 bases). Trimming left V 3 bases short and J 4 bases short, with 12 bases between. The CDR3 consists of 14 residues. The CDR3 protein is CASSLIQGRETQYF. CDR3 nucleotide sequence: TGTGCCAGCAGTTTGATTCAGGGGCGAGAGACCCAGTACTTC.

Only a few counts were recorded for this clonotype. One end of the junction does not line up with germline, which may come from a read error. CDR3 loop: CASGFSSYNEQFF. CDR3 DNA: TGTGCCAGCGGTTTTAGCTCCTACAATGAGCAGTTCTTC. This chain uses TRBV28 with TRBJ2-1; D is undetermined. Germline V lookup: CDR1 MDHEN, CDR2 SYDVKM. This CDR3 is 13 amino acids long.

The V gene is TRBV10-3, the J gene TRBJ2-3, with D uncertain. Trimming took off 6 bases at V and 3 bases at J, with 10 bases between the two ends. Germline loops: CDR1 ENHRY, CDR2 SYGVKD. The CDR3 contains 13 residues. This chain's CDR3 is CAISPTPTDTQYF. In DNA form, the CDR3 reads TGTGCCATCAGCCCCACCCCAACAGATACGCAGTATTTT.

This clonotype was detected only a few times. The rearrangement joins TRBV6-6 to TRBJ2-3; 8 bases fit TRBD2. The CDR3 consists of 17 residues. Unmatched junction bases numbered 7, after V lost 2 bases and J lost 0 bases. CDR1 and CDR2 (germline): MNHNY, SVGAGI (reference sequence). The CDR3 protein is CASSYGELAASTDTQYF. The CDR3 coding sequence is TGTGCCAGCAGTTACGGAGAACTAGCGGCTAGCACAGATACGCAGTATTTT.

The chain couples TRBV20-1 to TRBJ1-2; D might be TRBD1 (6 bases). The CDR3 contains 13 residues. V was trimmed by 2 bases and J by 7 bases, leaving 14 bases between them. Germline V gives CDR1 DFQATT, CDR2 SNEGSKA (reference sequence). Here the CDR3 DNA reads TGCAGTGCTAGACTCAGGGGAGAGGGTGGCTACACCTTC. It specifies CSARLRGEGGYTF.

There are a few counts of this clonotype. The chain joins TRBV12-5 to TRBJ2-3; the D is unclear. Germline-derived CDR1 and CDR2 are LGHNT and FRNRAP. The V end lost 2 bases, the J end lost 5 bases, and 8 bases lay between the germline ends. The CDR3 sequence is 13 residues long. This chain's CDR3 is CASGLSFLDTQYF. CDR3 DNA sequence: TGTGCTAGTGGTTTGTCGTTTCTAGATACGCAGTATTTT.